Each of the 29 T cell receptor beta chains below was sequenced from the same sample in a study of cytomegalovirus exposure and HLA in healthy donors. It was with 60 Vbeta and 13 Jbeta primers that the PCR ran. Method: immunoSEQ multiplex PCR; TCRdb's copy keeps in-frame clones and lacks some. Among around 130,000 clones listed, 75% to 90% were seen once. Sequencing was performed on PBMCs. The receptors were gathered from a man aged 25-45 years in good health and CMV-seronegative.

The chain combines TRBV10-3 with TRBJ2-3; 8 positions agree with TRBD2. Germline V gene lookup returns CDR1 ENHRY and CDR2 SYGVKD. V gave up 5 bases and J gave up 2 bases; unmatched junction bases: 3. The CDR3 consists of 14 residues. In nucleotides, the CDR3 is TGTGCCATCAGTACAGCGGGGGACACAGATACGCAGTATTTT. This translates into CAISTAGDTDTQYF.

The chain carries TRBV4-3 and TRBJ2-7; 9 bases match TRBD1. Germline V gene data show CDR1 as LGHNA and CDR2 as YSLEER. J gave up 4 bases and V 4 bases, and 23 bases lay outside the gene matches. The CDR3 loop spans 20 amino acids. CDR3 loop: CASSPRIQPGTGFPPYEQYF. In nucleotides, the CDR3 is TGCGCCAGCAGCCCTCGTATTCAACCCGGGACAGGGTTCCCTCCGTACGAGCAGTACTTC.

The chain uses TRBV19 and TRBJ2-7; 9 bases map to TRBD1. CDR1 is LNHDA, CDR2 SQIVND, per germline (reference sequence). The CDR3 extends over 14 amino acids. The junction had 5 bases not matched to a gene; V was cut back by 2 bases and J by 6 bases. Here the CDR3 DNA reads TGTGCCAGTAGTATACTCACAGGGGGCGGCGAGCAGTACTTC. Translated: CASSILTGGGEQYF.

The count of this clone is one. Written as DNA, the CDR3 is TGTGCCAGCAGTGAAAAGTTGACAGGGGGTACCTACGAGCAGTACTTC. It yields the protein CASSEKLTGGTYEQYF. This rearrangement joins TRBV6-1 to TRBJ2-5; TRBD1 aligns across 9 bases. The end of the DNA is better explained by TRBJ2-7, so the J call may be wrong. The CDR3 runs 16 residues. From germline, CDR1 is MNHNS and CDR2 SASEGT.

V gene TRBV29-1 combines with J gene TRBJ2-1, with 8 bases matching TRBD2. The CDR3 consists of 13 residues. Germline CDR1 is SQVTM and CDR2 is ANQGSEA. With V trimmed by 6 bases and J by 9 bases, 10 bases remained unmatched. For the CDR3, the DNA is TGCAGCGTCGACCCGGGCGGGGGGACTGAGCAGTTCTTC. It specifies CSVDPGGGTEQFF.

The rearrangement joins TRBV7-6 to TRBJ1-1; D might be TRBD1 (5 bases). V was pared by 2 bases and J by 5 bases, with 9 bases between. The V gene's germline CDR1 is SGHVS and CDR2 FNYEAQ. The CDR3 is 13 amino acids. The CDR3 protein is CASSLTRATEAFF. CDR3 nucleotides: TGTGCCAGCAGCTTAACCAGGGCTACTGAAGCTTTCTTT.

This clone was counted only a few times. J is TRBJ2-1 and V is TRBV5-4; TRBD2 matches 8 bases. Germline loops: CDR1 SGHNT, CDR2 YYREEE (reference sequence). The CDR3 covers 15 residues. V shed 1 base and J 6 bases; nucleotides not matched to a gene: 6. CDR3 nucleotides: TGTGCCAGCAGCTTGTGGGGTAGCGGGGCCAATGAGCAGTTCTTC. This encodes CASSLWGSGANEQFF.

The rearrangement uses TRBV6-1 and TRBJ2-7, with a weak D call TRBD1 (5 bases). The germline V and J ends were trimmed by 5 bases and 0 bases, with 11 bases remaining between them. Germline V gene sequence: CDR1 MNHNS, CDR2 SASEGT. The CDR3 is made up of 14 amino acids. CDR3 amino acids: CASSYTTASYEQYF. Here the CDR3 DNA reads TGTGCCAGCAGTTATACGACAGCCTCCTACGAGCAGTACTTC.

Only one count was recorded for this clone. This chain uses TRBV30 with TRBJ1-3; TRBD1 is a possible D gene (5 bases). The CDR3 covers 16 residues. Germline V gene lookup returns CDR1 GTSNPN and CDR2 SVGIG (reference sequence). V was pared by 0 bases and J by 2 bases, with 14 bases between. DNA of the CDR3: TGTGCCTGGAGTGTAAAGGGAGGGACCACTGGAAACACCATATATTTT. It is translated as CAWSVKGGTTGNTIYF.

The genes are TRBV7-2 and TRBJ2-3, with 10 nucleotides matching TRBD2. The CDR3 loop spans 15 amino acids. The V and J ends lost 3 bases and 0 bases, in that order; junction bases with no gene match: 0. Germline CDR1 reads SGHTA; CDR2 reads FQGNSA. The CDR3 DNA reads as TGTGCCAGCAGCTTGACTAGCGGGAGCACAGATACGCAGTATTTT. Translated, it gives CASSLTSGSTDTQYF.

The V gene is TRBV5-1, the J gene TRBJ2-7; possible D gene TRBD2, 6 bases. The CDR3 is 15 amino acids. The V gene's germline CDR1 is SGHRS and CDR2 YFSETQ. Between the trimmed V and J ends, which lost 0 bases and 2 bases, there was a span of 12 bases. The CDR3 sequence is CASSLGVAGPYEQYF. The CDR3 DNA sequence: TGCGCCAGCAGCTTGGGGGTGGCGGGGCCCTACGAGCAGTACTTC.

J is TRBJ2-5 and V is TRBV28; D is undetermined. The germline CDR1 and CDR2 sequences are MDHEN and SYDVKM. CDR3 size: 14 residues. V lost 5 bases and J lost 11, with 21 bases in between. CDR3 bases: TGTGCCAGCAGTAGATCAATACTTACCTATGAGCAGTACTTC. The encoded protein is CASSRSILTYEQYF. Combining the CDR3 with reference TRBV28 and TRBJ2-5 gives the whole variable domain DVKVTQSSRYLVKRTGEKVFLECVQDMDHENMFWYRQDPGLGLRLIYFSYDVKMKEKGDIPEGYSVSREKKERFSLILESASTNQTSMYLCASSRSILTYEQYFGPGTRLLVL.

The CDR3, as DNA: TGCGCCAGCAGTATCCGAAGGGAGAGAGGGATCCAAGAGACCCAGTACTTC. Translating it yields CASSIRRERGIQETQYF. V usage is TRBV10-2 and J usage is TRBJ2-5; D might be TRBD2 (5 bases). Germline V gene sequence: CDR1 WSHSY, CDR2 SAAADI. V lost 5 bases, J lost 1 base, and 20 bases lay in between. This CDR3 comprises 17 residues.

The chain has TRBV27 and TRBJ2-3, with 7 bases fitting TRBD1. The CDR3 runs 15 residues. The ends lost 2 bases at V and 4 bases at J; junction bases unmatched: 6. In germline, CDR1 is MNHEY, CDR2 SMNVEV (reference sequence). In DNA, the CDR3 is TGTGCCAGCAGTTTACGGGACAGCATATCAGATACGCAGTATTTT. Amino acid sequence: CASSLRDSISDTQYF.

CDR3 sequence: CASSQEAGQRSPLHF. In DNA form, the CDR3 reads TGTGCCAGCAGCCAAGAGGCGGGACAGCGTTCACCCCTCCACTTT. The chain links TRBV14 to TRBJ1-6; 7 nucleotides agree with TRBD1. The germline gives CDR1 SGHDN, CDR2 FVKESK. The length of the CDR3 is 15 residues. The ends lost 0 bases at V and 9 bases at J; junction bases unmatched: 5.

The chain carries TRBV6-6 and TRBJ1-1; D remains ambiguous. CDR1 is MNHNY, CDR2 SVGAGI, per germline (reference sequence). V was cut by 2 bases and J by 3 bases, with 13 bases left in between. CDR3 length: 15 amino acids. The CDR3 nucleotides are TGTGCCAGCAGTTACGTAGATCCTCGGGACACTGAAGCTTTCTTT. Protein: CASSYVDPRDTEAFF.

The V and J genes are TRBV10-2 and TRBJ2-7, with D maybe TRBD1 (6 bases). The germline gives CDR1 WSHSY, CDR2 SAAADI. This CDR3 is built from 15 residues. Deletions cut 3 bases from V and 6 bases from J, with 18 bases between. CDR3 amino acids: CASSDRQAYYSEQYF. In nucleotides, the CDR3 is TGCGCCAGCAGTGACCGACAGGCCTACTACTCCGAGCAGTACTTC.

This chain joins TRBV28 and TRBJ1-2; unclear D gene. Trimming left V 6 bases short and J 1 base short, with 6 bases between. This CDR3 comprises 12 residues. CDR1 and CDR2 (germline): MDHEN, SYDVKM. The CDR3: CASRENNYGYTF. Written as DNA, the CDR3 is TGTGCCAGCAGAGAGAATAACTATGGCTACACCTTC.

The chain uses TRBV6-1 and TRBJ2-3, with TRBD2 identical over 12 bases. Losses at the gene ends were 11 bases for V and 2 bases for J; bases not matched to a gene: 5. This CDR3 region has 14 residues. Germline-derived CDR1 and CDR2 are MNHNS and SASEGT. CDR3 sequence: CAGRLAGDTDTQYF. In DNA form, the CDR3 reads TGTGCCGGCCGACTAGCGGGGGACACAGATACGCAGTATTTT.

The rearrangement joins TRBV9 to TRBJ2-5; 10 bases map to TRBD2. The J call may be incorrect, as the DNA end agrees better with TRBJ2-7. The CDR3 runs 17 residues. The germline CDR1 and CDR2 sequences are SGDLS and YYNGEE. The CDR3 sequence is CASSVAAVAGGSYEQYF. As DNA, the CDR3 is TGTGCCAGCAGCGTAGCGGCTGTAGCGGGGGGCTCCTACGAGCAGTACTTC.

V gene TRBV19 combines with J gene TRBJ1-1; D gene ambiguous. Trimming pared 7 bases from V and 4 bases from J, leaving 7 bases between. Germline CDR1 LNHDA, CDR2 SQIVND (reference sequence). The CDR3 contains 11 residues. The CDR3 DNA is TGTGCCAGTACCCAGGCCACTGAAGCTTTCTTT. It codes for CASTQATEAFF. The complete variable domain, with remaining parts taken from reference TRBV19 and TRBJ1-1, reads DGGITQSPKYLFRKEGQNVTLSCEQNLNHDAMYWYRQDPGQGLRLIYYSQIVNDFQKGDIAEGYSVSREKKESFPLTVTSAQKNPTAFYLCASTQATEAFFGQGTRLTVV.

The V and J genes are TRBV5-1 and TRBJ1-1, with 7 positions matching TRBD1. The V gene's germline CDR1 is SGHRS and CDR2 YFSETQ. The CDR3 spans 13 residues. J gave up 5 bases and V 3 bases, and 4 bases lay outside the gene matches. The CDR3 region has the DNA TGCGCCAGCAGCTCAACAGGGGTAACTGAAGCTTTCTTT. Protein: CASSSTGVTEAFF.

The chain has TRBV5-1 and TRBJ2-4; a weak D match, TRBD1 (6 bases). Per the germline V gene, CDR1 is SGHRS and CDR2 is YFSETQ. V gave up 4 bases and J gave up 0 bases, with 17 bases separating them. The CDR3 consists of 17 residues. Here the CDR3 DNA reads TGCGCCAGCAGCCCCGAAGCAGGGGTGCTAGCCAAAAACATTCAGTACTTC. Amino acids: CASSPEAGVLAKNIQYF.

This clone was detected only a few times. This chain uses TRBV27 with TRBJ1-6, with a possible D match to TRBD1 (5 bases). The germline V gene has CDR1 MNHEY and CDR2 SMNVEV (reference sequence). Trimming cost V 3 bases and J 6 bases, with 12 bases left between them. This CDR3 region has 15 residues. The CDR3 sequence is CASSFSQGGNSPLHF. The CDR3 coding sequence is TGTGCCAGCAGTTTCTCGCAGGGTGGTAATTCACCCCTCCACTTT.

The chain links TRBV9 to TRBJ2-1; D is unresolved. Germline loops: CDR1 SGDLS, CDR2 YYNGEE. The CDR3 is made up of 15 amino acids. Trimming removed 1 base at V and 7 bases at J, with 15 bases between. The CDR3 spells CASSVSGSLRNEQFF. DNA of the CDR3: TGTGCCAGCAGCGTATCCGGGTCTTTGAGGAATGAGCAGTTCTTC.

The chain joins TRBV19 to TRBJ1-1, with 9 positions matching TRBD1. V gave up 7 bases and J gave up 11 bases; unmatched junction bases: 11. Germline values: CDR1 LNHDA, CDR2 SQIVND (reference sequence). The CDR3 spans 13 residues. CDR3 sequence: CASKSDRDREAFF. In DNA, the CDR3 is TGTGCCAGTAAATCCGACAGGGACAGGGAGGCTTTCTTT. The entire variable domain, with the rest obtained from reference TRBV19 and TRBJ1-1, is as follows: DGGITQSPKYLFRKEGQNVTLSCEQNLNHDAMYWYRQDPGQGLRLIYYSQIVNDFQKGDIAEGYSVSREKKESFPLTVTSAQKNPTAFYLCASKSDRDREAFFGQGTRLTVV.

V is TRBV28 and J is TRBJ2-7, with D hard to call. Germline CDR1 and CDR2: MDHEN and SYDVKM. Trimming pared 4 bases from V and 8 bases from J, leaving 15 bases between. CDR3 length equals 13 residues. The CDR3 is CASSSPLVQKQYF. In nucleotides, the CDR3 is TGTGCCAGCAGTTCTCCCCTGGTCCAGAAGCAGTACTTC.

Comment on this clone: Mismatch with germline at one junction end may stem from a read error. In DNA, the CDR3 is TGTGCCGGCAGTCGTAATCCGGGACAGGGACGCACAGATACGCAGTATTTT. Its translation: CAGSRNPGQGRTDTQYF. The chain links TRBV27 to TRBJ2-3, with 9 nucleotides matching TRBD1. The length of the CDR3 is 17 residues. The V gene's germline CDR1 is MNHEY and CDR2 SMNVEV (reference sequence).

DNA for the CDR3: TGTGCCAGCAGCGCCTGGGGGGCAGGGGGCGCCTCTGGGGCCAACGTCCTGACTTTC. This codes for CASSAWGAGGASGANVLTF. The chain combines TRBV7-9 with TRBJ2-6, with 8 positions matching TRBD1. This CDR3 has 19 amino acids. Germline V gene sequence: CDR1 SEHNR, CDR2 FQNEAQ (reference sequence). Losses at the gene ends were 5 bases for V and 0 bases for J; bases not matched to a gene: 12.